The 13 T cell receptor beta chains in this list originate from one sample, sequenced in a study of T-cell reconstitution after alpha-beta-depleted transplantation in children. For TCRbeta, the library was prepared with unique molecular identifiers. TCRdb analysed the PCR reads with MiXCR anew, one entry per CDR3 protein. In the table there are approximately 200,000 distinct CDR3 sequences, about 6% of which are singletons. The sequencing used PBMCs, collected before TCRalphabeta/CD19-depleted stem cell transplant. These receptors all stem from a girl in the first two years of life with combined immunodeficiency, due to receive a stem cell transplant.

This clonotype was seen many times. The rearrangement joins TRBV4-1 to TRBJ1-5; D remains ambiguous. Deletions cut 1 base from V and 2 bases from J, with 6 bases between. The CDR3 sequence is 14 residues long. Germline V gives CDR1 MGHRA, CDR2 YSYEKL. The chain's CDR3 is CASSQVTGNQPQHF. CDR3 DNA sequence: TGCGCCAGCAGCCAAGTAACAGGCAATCAGCCCCAGCATTTT.

The DNA of the CDR3 is TGCGCCAGCAGCCCCGCATCAGGGGGCTATGCTGAAGCTTTCTTT. Translation gives CASSPASGGYAEAFF. V gene TRBV5-1 combines with J gene TRBJ1-1, with TRBD1 matching 8 bases. Germline-derived CDR1 and CDR2 are SGHRS and YFSETQ. V lost 4 bases and J lost 6; bases outside the gene matches: 11. The CDR3 is 15 amino acids.

The chain joins TRBV7-9 to TRBJ2-3; D gene ambiguous. V lost 1 base, J lost 5 bases, and 10 bases lay in between. Germline CDR1 and CDR2: SEHNR and FQNEAQ (reference sequence). This CDR3 spans 14 amino acids. The CDR3 DNA reads TGTGCCAGCAGCTTAGACCAGGATCAAGATACGCAGTATTTT. It specifies CASSLDQDQDTQYF. The whole variable domain, remainder taken from reference TRBV7-9 and TRBJ2-3, is DTGVSQNPRHKITKRGQNVTFRCDPISEHNRLYWYRQTLGQGPEFLTYFQNEAQLEKSRLLSDRFSAERPKGSFSTLEIQRTEQGDSAMYLCASSLDQDQDTQYFGPGTRLTVL.

This clonotype was detected a few times. The chain is built from TRBV7-8 and TRBJ1-6; 9 bases are a match to TRBD1. From germline, CDR1 is SGHVS and CDR2 FQNEAQ. This CDR3 region has 16 residues. With V trimmed by 0 bases and J by 13 bases, 10 bases remained unmatched. DNA for the CDR3: TGTGCCAGCAGCTTAGCCACCGGGACAGGGTGGAGGCCCCTCCACTTT. Protein: CASSLATGTGWRPLHF.

At least ten counts were recorded for this clonotype. V usage is TRBV7-9 and J usage is TRBJ2-1, with 8 nucleotides matching TRBD1. With 0 bases clipped from V and 8 bases from J, the junction kept 9 bases outside the gene matches. The CDR3 totals 16 residues. Germline V lookup: CDR1 SEHNR, CDR2 FQNEAQ (reference sequence). CDR3 DNA: TGTGCCAGCAGCTTAGCTTTGGCAGGGGGCTGGCATGAGCAGTTCTTC. Protein product: CASSLALAGGWHEQFF.

This clonotype appeared many times. CDR3 protein: CSAQIFTGELFF. CDR3 sequence (DNA): TGCAGTGCTCAAATCTTCACCGGGGAGCTGTTTTTT. The chain is built from TRBV20-1 and TRBJ2-2; D is unresolved. The germline V gene has CDR1 DFQATT and CDR2 SNEGSKA (reference sequence). V was shortened by 5 bases and J by 4 bases, with 8 bases between the two germline ends. The CDR3 length is 12 residues.

This clonotype was seen repeatedly, ten times or more. The gene calls are TRBV18 and TRBJ2-3, with 9 bases matching TRBD2. The CDR3 sequence is 17 residues long. V was clipped by 1 base and J by 2 bases; unmatched bases: 7. CDR1 and CDR2 from the germline V gene are KGHSH and LQKENI. CDR3 amino acids: CASSPRPGLATTDTQYF. CDR3 nucleotide sequence: TGTGCCAGCTCACCACGCCCGGGACTAGCTACCACAGATACGCAGTATTTT. The variable domain in full, with the rest retrieved from reference TRBV18 and TRBJ2-3, is NAGVMQNPRHLVRRRGQEARLRCSPMKGHSHVYWYRQLPEEGLKFMVYLQKENIIDESGMPKERFSAEFPKEGPSILRIQQVVRGDSAAYFCASSPRPGLATTDTQYFGPGTRLTVL.

There are many counts of this clonotype. The chain has TRBV4-2 and TRBJ2-1; D unresolved. Looked up from germline, CDR1 is LGHNA and CDR2 is YNFKEQ. Deletions cut 1 base from V and 0 bases from J, with 7 bases between. The CDR3 is made up of 15 amino acids. CDR3 sequence: CASSQGSRSYNEQFF. Here the CDR3 DNA reads TGTGCCAGCAGCCAAGGTAGCCGCTCCTACAATGAGCAGTTCTTC.

This clonotype has a count of ten or more. The chain uses TRBV12-3 or TRBV12-4 and TRBJ1-1; no clear D gene. The CDR3 extends over 14 amino acids. V was cut by 1 base and J by 5 bases, with 11 bases left in between. DNA of the CDR3: TGTGCCAGCAGTTTAGAACCGGATACAACTGAAGCTTTCTTT. Amino acids: CASSLEPDTTEAFF.

This clonotype was detected a few times. The CDR3, as DNA: TGTGCCAGCAGTTATTTATGGGGCAGGGGCAATCAGCCCCAGCATTTT. Residues: CASSYLWGRGNQPQHF. This chain joins TRBV28 and TRBJ1-5; D may be TRBD1 (5 bases). The V gene lost 4 bases and the J gene lost 2 bases, with 15 bases spanning the gap. The length of the CDR3 is 16 residues. Germline CDR1 is MDHEN and CDR2 is SYDVKM. The whole variable domain, remainder taken from reference TRBV28 and TRBJ1-5, is DVKVTQSSRYLVKRTGEKVFLECVQDMDHENMFWYRQDPGLGLRLIYFSYDVKMKEKGDIPEGYSVSREKKERFSLILESASTNQTSMYLCASSYLWGRGNQPQHFGDGTRLSIL.

Concerning this clonotype: It may be a read error: a sequence one base away is much more abundant. The CDR3 protein is CSSRISLLGYEQYF. The CDR3 bases are TGTTCCAGCAGGATTAGCCTCCTTGGCTACGAGCAGTACTTC. V gene TRBV13 combines with J gene TRBJ2-7; D remains ambiguous. The germline V gene encodes CDR1 PRHDT and CDR2 FYEKMQ (reference sequence). The CDR3 spans 14 residues.

This clonotype was seen many times. J is TRBJ1-1 and V is TRBV10-3, with D hard to call. V lost 10 bases and J 3 bases, leaving 9 bases between the germline ends. CDR1 and CDR2 from the germline V gene are ENHRY and SYGVKD. CDR3 length: 11 amino acids. Here the CDR3 DNA reads TGTGCCAGCCAAGAGTACACTGAAGCTTTCTTT. It codes for CASQEYTEAFF.

The rearrangement joins TRBV20-1 to TRBJ1-2; TRBD1 matches at 7 bases. The CDR3 is made up of 13 amino acids. The germline gives CDR1 DFQATT, CDR2 SNEGSKA (reference sequence). The J segment lost 5 bases and the V segment lost 6 bases, leaving 9 bases of the junction unmatched. The CDR3 DNA reads as TGCAGTGCCTGCGGGACAGCGTTTTATGGCTACACCTTC. Translation: CSACGTAFYGYTF.